This TCR beta chain stems from a study of blood T cells in healthy people across ages. Using a J-beta primer mix together with a sample-barcoded 5' primer, a second PCR was run for about 6 to 11 cycles. TCRdb re-called the 5' RACE reads through MiXCR, storing one row per CDR3 protein. Of about 780,000 distinct CDR3 sequences detected, 55% to 65% appear once; the ten largest clones hold roughly a quarter. V lost 0 bases and J lost 3, with 15 bases in between. Germline CDR1 and CDR2: SQVTM and ANQGSEA. CDR3 length: 15 amino acids. Sequences were obtained from blood. The clonotype was recovered from a young man in good health. The chain combines TRBV29-1 with TRBJ2-7; D is possibly TRBD1 (5 bases). The CDR3 region is CSVEDYQHQGYEQYF. The CDR3, as DNA: TGCAGCGTTGAAGATTATCAGCACCAGGGCTACGAGCAGTACTTC.